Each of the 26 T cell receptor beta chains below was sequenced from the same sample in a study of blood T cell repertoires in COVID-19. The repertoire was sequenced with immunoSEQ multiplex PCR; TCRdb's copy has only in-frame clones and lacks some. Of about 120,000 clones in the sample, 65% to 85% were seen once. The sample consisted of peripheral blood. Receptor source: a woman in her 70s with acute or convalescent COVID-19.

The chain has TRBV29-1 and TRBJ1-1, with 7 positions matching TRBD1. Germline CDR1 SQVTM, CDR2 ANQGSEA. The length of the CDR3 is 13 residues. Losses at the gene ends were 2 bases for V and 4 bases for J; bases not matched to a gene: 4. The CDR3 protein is CSVEQQGGTEAFF. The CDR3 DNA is TGCAGCGTTGAACAGCAGGGGGGCACTGAAGCTTTCTTT.

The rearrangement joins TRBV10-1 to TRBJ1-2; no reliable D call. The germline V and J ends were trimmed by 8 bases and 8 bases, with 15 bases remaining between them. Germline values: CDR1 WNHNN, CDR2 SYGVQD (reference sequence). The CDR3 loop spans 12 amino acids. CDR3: CASSGGFGGYTF. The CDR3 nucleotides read TGCGCCAGCTCCGGAGGGTTCGGAGGCTACACCTTC.

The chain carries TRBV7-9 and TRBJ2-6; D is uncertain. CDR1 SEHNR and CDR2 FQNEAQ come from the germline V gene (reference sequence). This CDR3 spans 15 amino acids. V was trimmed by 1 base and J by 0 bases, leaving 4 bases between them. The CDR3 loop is CASSLGLSGANVLTF. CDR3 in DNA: TGTGCCAGCAGCTTAGGGCTCTCTGGGGCCAACGTCCTGACTTTC.

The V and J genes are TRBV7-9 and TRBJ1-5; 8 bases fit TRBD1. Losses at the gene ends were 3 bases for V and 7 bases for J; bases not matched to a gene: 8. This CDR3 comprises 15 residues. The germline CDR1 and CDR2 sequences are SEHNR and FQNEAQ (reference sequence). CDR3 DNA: TGTGCCAGCAGCTTTCCAGGGACAGGAAGCCAGCCCCAGCATTTT. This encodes CASSFPGTGSQPQHF.

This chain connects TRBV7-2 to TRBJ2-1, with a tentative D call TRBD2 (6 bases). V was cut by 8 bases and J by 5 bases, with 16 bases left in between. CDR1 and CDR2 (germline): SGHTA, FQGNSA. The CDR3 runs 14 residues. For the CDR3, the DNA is TGTGCCAGCGGATCGGGGTGGGGGGACAATGAGCAGTTCTTC. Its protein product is CASGSGWGDNEQFF.

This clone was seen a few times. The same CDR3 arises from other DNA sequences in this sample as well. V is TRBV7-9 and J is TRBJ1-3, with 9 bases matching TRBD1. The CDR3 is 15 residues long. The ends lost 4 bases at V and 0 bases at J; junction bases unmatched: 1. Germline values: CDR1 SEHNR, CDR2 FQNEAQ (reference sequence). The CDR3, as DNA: TGTGCCAGCAGCTCGACAGGGGGCTCTGGAAACACCATATATTTT. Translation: CASSSTGGSGNTIYF.

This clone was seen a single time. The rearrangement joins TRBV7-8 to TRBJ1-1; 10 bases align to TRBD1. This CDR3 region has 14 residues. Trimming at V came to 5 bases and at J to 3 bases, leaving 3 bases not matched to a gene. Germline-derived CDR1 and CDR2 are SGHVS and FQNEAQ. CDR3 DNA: TGTGCCAGCAGCCAGGGGACAGGGGACACTGAAGCTTTCTTT. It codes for CASSQGTGDTEAFF.

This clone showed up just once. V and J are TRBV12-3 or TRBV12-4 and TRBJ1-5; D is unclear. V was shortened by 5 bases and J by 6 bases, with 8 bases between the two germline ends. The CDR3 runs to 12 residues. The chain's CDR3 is CASSRYSQPQHF. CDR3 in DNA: TGTGCCAGCAGTCGCTATTCTCAGCCCCAGCATTTT.

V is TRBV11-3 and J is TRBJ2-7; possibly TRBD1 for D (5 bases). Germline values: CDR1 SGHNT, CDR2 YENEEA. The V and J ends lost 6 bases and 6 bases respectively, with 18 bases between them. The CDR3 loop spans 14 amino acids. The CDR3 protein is CASRGRDLGGEQYF. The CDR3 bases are TGTGCCAGCAGGGGGCGTGATTTGGGCGGCGAGCAGTACTTC.

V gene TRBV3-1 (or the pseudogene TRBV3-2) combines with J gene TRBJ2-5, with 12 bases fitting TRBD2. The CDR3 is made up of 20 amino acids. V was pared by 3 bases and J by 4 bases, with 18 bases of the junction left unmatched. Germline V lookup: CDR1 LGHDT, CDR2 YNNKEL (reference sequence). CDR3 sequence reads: CASSHPRGPTSGGRGETQYF. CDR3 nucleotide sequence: TGTGCCAGCAGCCACCCCAGAGGCCCCACTAGCGGGGGGCGGGGAGAGACCCAGTACTTC.

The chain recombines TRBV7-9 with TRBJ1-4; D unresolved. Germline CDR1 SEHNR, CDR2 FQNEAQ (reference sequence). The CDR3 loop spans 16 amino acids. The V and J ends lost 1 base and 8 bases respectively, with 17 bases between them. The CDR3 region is CASSLEETLLGEKLFF. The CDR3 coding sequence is TGTGCCAGCAGCTTAGAAGAGACCCTCCTCGGGGAAAAACTGTTTTTT.

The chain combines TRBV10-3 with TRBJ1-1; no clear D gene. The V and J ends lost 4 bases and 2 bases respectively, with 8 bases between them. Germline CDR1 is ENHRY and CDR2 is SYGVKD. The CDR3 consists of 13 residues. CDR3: CAISGEGNTEAFF. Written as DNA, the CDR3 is TGTGCCATCAGTGGTGAGGGAAACACTGAAGCTTTCTTT.

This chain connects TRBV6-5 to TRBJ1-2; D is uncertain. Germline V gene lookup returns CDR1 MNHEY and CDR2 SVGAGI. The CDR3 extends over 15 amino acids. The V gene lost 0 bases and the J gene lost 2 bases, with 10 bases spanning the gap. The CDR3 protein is CASSYSSPQNYGYTF. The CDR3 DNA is TGTGCCAGCAGTTACTCCTCACCGCAGAACTATGGCTACACCTTC.

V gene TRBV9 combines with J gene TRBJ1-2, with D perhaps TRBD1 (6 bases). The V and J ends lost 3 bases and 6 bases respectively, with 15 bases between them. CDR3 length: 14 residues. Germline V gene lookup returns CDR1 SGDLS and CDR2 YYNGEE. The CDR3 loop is CASSALTGSHGYTF. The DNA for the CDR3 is TGTGCCAGCAGCGCCCTCACAGGGAGCCATGGCTACACCTTC.

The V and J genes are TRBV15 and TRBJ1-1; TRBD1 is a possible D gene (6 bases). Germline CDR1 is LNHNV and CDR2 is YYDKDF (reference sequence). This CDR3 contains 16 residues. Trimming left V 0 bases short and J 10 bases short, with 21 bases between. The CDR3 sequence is CATSRDGGAMDKSAFF. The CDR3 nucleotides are TGTGCCACCAGCAGAGATGGGGGGGCCATGGACAAGTCAGCTTTCTTT.

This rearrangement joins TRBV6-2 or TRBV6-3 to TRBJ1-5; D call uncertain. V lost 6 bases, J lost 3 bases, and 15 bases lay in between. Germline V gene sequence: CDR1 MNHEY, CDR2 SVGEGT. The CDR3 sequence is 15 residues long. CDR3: CASSLPRGNNQPQHF. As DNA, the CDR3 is TGTGCCAGCAGCCTCCCCCGGGGTAACAATCAGCCCCAGCATTTT.

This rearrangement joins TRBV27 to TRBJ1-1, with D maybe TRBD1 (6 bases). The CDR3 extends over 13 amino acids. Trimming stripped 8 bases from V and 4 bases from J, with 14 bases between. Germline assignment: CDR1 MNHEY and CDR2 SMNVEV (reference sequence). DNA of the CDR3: TGTGCCAGCCGCACAGGGCGTGCCACTGAAGCTTTCTTT. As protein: CASRTGRATEAFF.

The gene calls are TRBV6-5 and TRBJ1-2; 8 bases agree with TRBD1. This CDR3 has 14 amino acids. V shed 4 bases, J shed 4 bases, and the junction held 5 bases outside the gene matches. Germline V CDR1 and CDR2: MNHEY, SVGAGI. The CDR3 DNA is TGTGCCAGCAGTTTCTACGACAGGGGCTATGGCTACACCTTC. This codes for CASSFYDRGYGYTF.

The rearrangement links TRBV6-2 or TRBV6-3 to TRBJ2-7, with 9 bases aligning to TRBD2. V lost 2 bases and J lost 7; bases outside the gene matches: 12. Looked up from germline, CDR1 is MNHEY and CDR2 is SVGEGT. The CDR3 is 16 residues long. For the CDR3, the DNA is TGTGCCAGCAGTTACGGGATAGCGGGGGCAACGGGAGAGCAGTACTTC. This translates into CASSYGIAGATGEQYF.

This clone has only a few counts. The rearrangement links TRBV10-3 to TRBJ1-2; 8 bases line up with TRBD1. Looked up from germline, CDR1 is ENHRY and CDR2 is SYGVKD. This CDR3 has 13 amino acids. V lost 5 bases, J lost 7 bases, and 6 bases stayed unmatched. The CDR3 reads CAISPAGGGGYTF. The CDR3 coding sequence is TGTGCCATCAGTCCGGCAGGGGGCGGTGGCTACACCTTC.

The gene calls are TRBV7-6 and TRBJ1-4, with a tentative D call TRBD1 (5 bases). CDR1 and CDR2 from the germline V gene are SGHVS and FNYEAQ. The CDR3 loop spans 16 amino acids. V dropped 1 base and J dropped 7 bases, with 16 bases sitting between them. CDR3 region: CASSLEGQPPSEKLFF. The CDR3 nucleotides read TGTGCCAGCAGCTTAGAGGGGCAGCCCCCTAGTGAAAAACTGTTTTTT.

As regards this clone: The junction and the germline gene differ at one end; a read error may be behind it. CDR3 amino acids: CASSLAGQSQKQYF. The CDR3 DNA sequence: TGTGCCAGCAGCCTAGCCGGACAGTCTCAAAAGCAGTACTTC. V gene TRBV7-8 combines with J gene TRBJ2-7, with D possibly being TRBD1 (6 bases). Germline loops: CDR1 SGHVS, CDR2 FQNEAQ. This CDR3 comprises 14 residues.

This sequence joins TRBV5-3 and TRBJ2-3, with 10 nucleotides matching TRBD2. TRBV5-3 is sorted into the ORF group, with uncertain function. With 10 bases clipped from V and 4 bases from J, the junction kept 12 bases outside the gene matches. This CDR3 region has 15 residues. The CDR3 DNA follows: TGTGCCTCCTATAGCGGGGGGTTGTCTTCAGATACGCAGTATTTT. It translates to CASYSGGLSSDTQYF.

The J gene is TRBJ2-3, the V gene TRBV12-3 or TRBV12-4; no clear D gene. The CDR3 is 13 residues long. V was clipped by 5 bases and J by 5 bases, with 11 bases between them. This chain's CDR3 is CASSPWRQDTQYF. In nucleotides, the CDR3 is TGTGCCAGCAGTCCTTGGCGGCAAGATACGCAGTATTTT.

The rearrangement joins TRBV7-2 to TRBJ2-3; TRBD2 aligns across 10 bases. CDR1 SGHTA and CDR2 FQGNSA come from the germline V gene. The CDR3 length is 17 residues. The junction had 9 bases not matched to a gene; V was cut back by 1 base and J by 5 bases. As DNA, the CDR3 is TGTGCCAGCAGCTTAGTGGCAGCGGGGGGGCTTGGAGATACGCAGTATTTT. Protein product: CASSLVAAGGLGDTQYF.

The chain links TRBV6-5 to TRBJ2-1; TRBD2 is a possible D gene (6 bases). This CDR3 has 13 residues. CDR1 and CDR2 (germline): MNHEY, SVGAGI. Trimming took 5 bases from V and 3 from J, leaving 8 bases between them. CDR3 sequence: CASSQGLYNEQFF. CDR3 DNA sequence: TGTGCCAGCAGTCAGGGACTCTACAATGAGCAGTTCTTC.